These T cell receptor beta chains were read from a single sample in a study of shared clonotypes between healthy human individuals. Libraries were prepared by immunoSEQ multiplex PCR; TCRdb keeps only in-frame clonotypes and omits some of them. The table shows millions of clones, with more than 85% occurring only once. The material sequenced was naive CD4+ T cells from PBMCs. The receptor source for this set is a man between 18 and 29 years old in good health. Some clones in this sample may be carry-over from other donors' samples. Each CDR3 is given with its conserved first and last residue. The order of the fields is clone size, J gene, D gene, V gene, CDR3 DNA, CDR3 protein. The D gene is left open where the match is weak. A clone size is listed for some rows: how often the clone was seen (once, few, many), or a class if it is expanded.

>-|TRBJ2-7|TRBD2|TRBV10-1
TGCGCCAGCAGTACATCTAGCGGGGCCTACGAGCAGTACTTC
CASSTSSGAYEQYF
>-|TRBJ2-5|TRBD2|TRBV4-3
TGCGCCAGCAGCCCAGGACTAGCTCAGGAGACCCAGTACTTC
CASSPGLAQETQYF
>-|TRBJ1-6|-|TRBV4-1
TGCGCCAGCAGCCGACAAGCGGAGGACACCTCACCCCTCCACTTT
CASSRQAEDTSPLHF
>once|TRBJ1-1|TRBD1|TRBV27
TGTGCCAGCTGCTGGGACAGGGGGAGGGCGAACACTGAAGCTTTCTTT
CASCWDRGRANTEAFF
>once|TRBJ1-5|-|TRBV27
TGTGCCAGCAGTTTAAAGGGGAATCAGCCCCAGCATTTT
CASSLKGNQPQHF
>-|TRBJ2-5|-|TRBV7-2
TGTGCCAGCAGCTTTCAGGGGACGGCACAAGAGACCCAGTACTTC
CASSFQGTAQETQYF
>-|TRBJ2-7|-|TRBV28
TGTGCCAGCAGTTTATGGAGGGGTCGCTCCTACGAGCAGTACTTC
CASSLWRGRSYEQYF
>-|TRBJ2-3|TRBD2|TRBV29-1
TGCAGCGTTAAATCGTGGGCTAGCGGGTCTCGAGGCACAGATACGCAGTATTTT
CSVKSWASGSRGTDTQYF
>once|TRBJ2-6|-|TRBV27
TGTGCCAGCAGTTCTTGGGCGGCTGGGGCCAACGTCCTGACTTTC
CASSSWAAGANVLTF
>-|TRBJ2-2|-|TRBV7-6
TGTGCCAGCAGCTCCCGCGGGGCAGTGAACACCGGGGAGCTGTTTTTT
CASSSRGAVNTGELFF
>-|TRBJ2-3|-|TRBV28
TGTGCCAGCAGTTTATCCGGGAGAGTCACAGATACGCAGTATTTT
CASSLSGRVTDTQYF
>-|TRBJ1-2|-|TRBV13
TGTGCCAGCAGCTTAGGAGGTCCGACCAACTATGGCTACACCTTC
CASSLGGPTNYGYTF
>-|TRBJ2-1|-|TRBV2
TGTGCCAGCACTCCGAGCCTTTACAATGAGCAGTTCTTC
CASTPSLYNEQFF
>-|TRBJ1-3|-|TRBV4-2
TGTGCCAGCAGCCAAGATTCCACGGCTGGAAACACCATATATTTT
CASSQDSTAGNTIYF
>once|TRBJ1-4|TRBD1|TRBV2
TGTGCCAGCAGGGGACAGGGTGTTGCTAATGAAAAACTGTTTTTT
CASRGQGVANEKLFF
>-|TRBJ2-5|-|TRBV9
TGTGCCAGCAGCTTGACGGGAGTCCAAGAGACCCAGTACTTC
CASSLTGVQETQYF
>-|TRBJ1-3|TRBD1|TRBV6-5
TGTGCCAGCAGCCGACAGGGGGCTGGAAACACCATATATTTT
CASSRQGAGNTIYF
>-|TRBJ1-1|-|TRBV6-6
TGTGCCAGCAGTTACCTGGGTGAAGCTTTCTTT
CASSYLGEAFF
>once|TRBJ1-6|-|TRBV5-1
TGCGCCAGCAGCTTGGCTACAGGGAGGAATTCACCCCTCCACTTT
CASSLATGRNSPLHF
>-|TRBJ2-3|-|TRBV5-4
TGTGCCAGCAGCTCGGACATCCATAGCACAGATACGCAGTATTTT
CASSSDIHSTDTQYF
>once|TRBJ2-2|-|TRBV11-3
TGTGCCAGCAGCTTAGATCGAGGGTGGGCCTCAAGTAGGGCCGGGGAGCTGTTTTTT
CASSLDRGWASSRAGELFF
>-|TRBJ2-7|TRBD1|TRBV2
TGTGCCAGCAGCGCCGGACAGGGGATCTTTTACGAGCAGTACTTC
CASSAGQGIFYEQYF
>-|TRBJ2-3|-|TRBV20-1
TGCAGTGCTAGCCCCACCCATACGCAGTATTTT
CSASPTHTQYF
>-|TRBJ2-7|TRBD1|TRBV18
TGTGCCAGCTCACCACCGAATGGCGGGACAGGGCTCTCCTACGAGCAGTACTTC
CASSPPNGGTGLSYEQYF
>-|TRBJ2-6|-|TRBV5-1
TGCGCCAGCTCTCCTGGGGCCAACGTCCTGACTTTC
CASSPGANVLTF
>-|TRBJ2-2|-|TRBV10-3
TGTGCCATCAGTGTCTCCAGTCCCGGGGAGCTGTTTTTT
CAISVSSPGELFF
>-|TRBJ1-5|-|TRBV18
TGTGCCAGCTCACCACCGTCGGGACACCAATCACAGCCCCAGCATTTT
CASSPPSGHQSQPQHF
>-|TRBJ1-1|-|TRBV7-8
TGTGCCAGCAGCCCGGGCTCAGTTCCTAACACTGAAGCTTTCTTT
CASSPGSVPNTEAFF
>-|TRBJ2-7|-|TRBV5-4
TGTGCCAGCAGCTCACACTACGAGCAGTACTTC
CASSSHYEQYF
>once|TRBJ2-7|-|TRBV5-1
TGCGCCAGCAGCTTATCGTCCGAGCAGTACTTC
CASSLSSEQYF
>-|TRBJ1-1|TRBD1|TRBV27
TGTGCCAGCAGTTCTGGACAGGGGCTCTTCTCTGAAGCTTTCTTT
CASSSGQGLFSEAFF
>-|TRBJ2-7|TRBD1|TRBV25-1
TGTGCCAGCAGTCCCCCCCCGGGGACAGCGGACTACGAGCAGTACTTC
CASSPPPGTADYEQYF
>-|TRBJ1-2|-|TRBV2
TGTGCCAGCAGTGAAGCTACGGCCAGGGGACGGTATGGCTACACCTTC
CASSEATARGRYGYTF
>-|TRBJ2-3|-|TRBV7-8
TGTGCCAGTTCCCTGGAATGGACAGATACGCAGTATTTT
CASSLEWTDTQYF
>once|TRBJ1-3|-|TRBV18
TGTGCCAGCTCACCATTTAGACACGGACCCAGCTCTGGAAACACCATATATTTT
CASSPFRHGPSSGNTIYF
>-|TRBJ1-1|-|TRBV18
TGTGCCAGCTCACCTGAATTGGAGAGGGTCACTGAAGCTTTCTTT
CASSPELERVTEAFF
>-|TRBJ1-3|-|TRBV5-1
TGCGCCAGCAGCTTGGGACCAGAAACTGGAAACACCATATATTTT
CASSLGPETGNTIYF
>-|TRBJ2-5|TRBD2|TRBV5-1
TGCGCCAGCAGACGACTAGCGGGAGATGGAGAGACCCAGTACTTC
CASRRLAGDGETQYF
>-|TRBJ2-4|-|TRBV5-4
TGTGCCAGCAGCTGGAAAGCGGATAAAAACATTCAGTACTTC
CASSWKADKNIQYF
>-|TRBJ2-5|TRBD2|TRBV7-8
TGTGCCAGCAGCGCGCGACAGCGGGGGGAGACCCAGTACTTC
CASSARQRGETQYF
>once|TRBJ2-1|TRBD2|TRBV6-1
TGTGCCAGCACCCGACTAGCGGGAGGACTCAATGAGCAGTTCTTC
CASTRLAGGLNEQFF
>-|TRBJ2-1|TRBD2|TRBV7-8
TGTGCCAGCAGCTTACGACTAGCGGGAGTAGGGGGGGAGCAGTTCTTC
CASSLRLAGVGGEQFF
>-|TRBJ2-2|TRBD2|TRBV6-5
TGTGCCAGCGGAGCGGGAGGTTCCACCGGGGAGCTGTTTTTT
CASGAGGSTGELFF
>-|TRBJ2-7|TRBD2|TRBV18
TGTGCCAGCTCACCCCCACCGGGACTAGCGGGAGCGTTCTCCTACGAGCAGTACTTC
CASSPPPGLAGAFSYEQYF